Shown below are 18 T cell receptor beta chains from a single sample sequenced in a study of blood T cell repertoires in COVID-19. TCRdb keeps only in-frame clones here, not all; method: immunoSEQ multiplex PCR. The sample lists around 210,000 clones; about 90% were seen once. The sample consisted of peripheral blood. The receptor source for this set is a man younger than 35 with active or convalescent COVID-19.

The chain couples TRBV7-8 to TRBJ2-3; 13 bases align to TRBD2. V dropped 4 bases and J dropped 6; count of bases not matched to a gene: 7. The CDR3 has 16 amino acids. CDR1 SGHVS and CDR2 FQNEAQ come from the germline V gene. DNA of the CDR3: TGTGCCAGCAGCTCTCGGACTAGCGGGAGTCGGGATACGCAGTATTTT. It specifies CASSSRTSGSRDTQYF.

This chain uses TRBV6-1 with TRBJ1-2, with 7 nucleotides matching TRBD1. Germline CDR1 is MNHNS and CDR2 is SASEGT. This CDR3 has 13 residues. V lost 2 bases, J lost 8 bases, and 5 bases stayed unmatched. The CDR3 nucleotides are TGTGCCAGCAGTGAAAAGGGGGCAGGGGGCTACACCTTC. It yields the protein CASSEKGAGGYTF.

This clone was recorded a few times. This chain connects TRBV10-1 to TRBJ2-2, with 12 bases matching TRBD1. The CDR3 is 17 residues long. J lost 4 bases, V lost 7 bases, and 10 bases had no gene match. CDR1 and CDR2 (germline): WNHNN, SYGVQD (reference sequence). CDR3 nucleotides: TGCGCCAGCAACCCCGGGACAGGGGGCGATCGCACCGGGGAGCTGTTTTTT. Encoded protein: CASNPGTGGDRTGELFF.

DNA for the CDR3: TGTGCCAGCAGCTTGGCGTCTTCCGGGAGGTCCTACAATGAGCAGTTCTTC. This gives the protein CASSLASSGRSYNEQFF. The genes are TRBV7-2 and TRBJ2-1; TRBD2 agrees at 7 bases. The J segment lost 1 base and the V segment lost 3 bases, leaving 9 bases of the junction unmatched. The CDR3 has 17 residues. Germline CDR1 SGHTA, CDR2 FQGNSA.

This chain connects TRBV18 to TRBJ2-7, with D perhaps matching TRBD2 (6 bases). The germline V and J ends were trimmed by 0 bases and 3 bases, with 12 bases remaining between them. This CDR3 is built from 15 residues. Germline CDR1 KGHSH, CDR2 LQKENI. CDR3 in DNA: TGTGCCAGCTCACCACCGACTAGGGTTGGCTACGAGCAGTACTTC. It codes for CASSPPTRVGYEQYF.

V and J are TRBV2 and TRBJ1-1; TRBD1 matches at 8 bases. The CDR3 spans 14 residues. V lost 6 bases to trimming and J lost 0 bases; unmatched junction nucleotides: 3. CDR1 and CDR2 (germline): SNHLY, FYNNEI. This CDR3 reads CASREQGVNTEAFF. CDR3 bases: TGTGCCAGCAGAGAACAGGGGGTGAACACTGAAGCTTTCTTT.

This clone was observed a few times. The V and J genes are TRBV5-4 and TRBJ1-1; the D is unclear. Germline V gives CDR1 SGHNT, CDR2 YYREEE (reference sequence). This CDR3 contains 17 residues. With 5 bases removed from V and 1 base from J, the gap between germline ends came to 21 bases. This CDR3 is CASSHDGGGPGNTEAFF. The CDR3 DNA sequence: TGTGCCAGCAGTCATGACGGAGGTGGTCCGGGGAACACTGAAGCTTTCTTT.

The genes are TRBV28 and TRBJ1-2; D gene uncertain. Germline CDR1 is MDHEN and CDR2 is SYDVKM. The CDR3 length is 13 residues. V was clipped by 3 bases and J by 8 bases, with 13 bases between them. The CDR3 nucleotides are TGTGCCAGCAGTTTGGCAGTTCGGCGGGGCTACACCTTC. It encodes CASSLAVRRGYTF.

The chain combines TRBV13 with TRBJ2-5; TRBD2 matches at 10 bases. This CDR3 region has 15 residues. Trimming removed 4 bases from V and 2 bases from J; junction bases left unmatched: 4. Germline lookup yields CDR1 PRHDT and CDR2 FYEKMQ (reference sequence). Written as DNA, the CDR3 is TGTGCCAGCAGCTCAGGACTAGCGGTTCAAGAGACCCAGTACTTC. Amino acid sequence: CASSSGLAVQETQYF.

The sample holds one count of this clone. The chain is built from TRBV18 and TRBJ2-4; 7 positions match TRBD1. Germline CDR1 KGHSH, CDR2 LQKENI. V lost 3 bases, J lost 0 bases, and 5 bases stayed unmatched. CDR3 size: 16 residues. The CDR3: CASSPTGFLAKNIQYF. The CDR3, as DNA: TGTGCCAGCTCACCGACAGGGTTCCTAGCCAAAAACATTCAGTACTTC.

The V gene is TRBV28, the J gene TRBJ2-5, with D possibly matching TRBD2 (6 bases). Germline V gene lookup returns CDR1 MDHEN and CDR2 SYDVKM. The CDR3 length is 13 residues. Trimming stripped 8 bases from V and 6 bases from J, with 16 bases between. CDR3 in DNA: TGTGCCAGCGTGGAGGTGGGAGGACAGACCCAGTACTTC. Translated: CASVEVGGQTQYF.

This clone has only one observation. The rearrangement links TRBV9 to TRBJ2-6; maybe TRBD2 (5 bases). Germline CDR1 reads SGDLS; CDR2 reads YYNGEE. The V end lost 2 bases, the J end lost 2 bases, and 8 bases lay between the germline ends. This CDR3 spans 15 amino acids. DNA for the CDR3: TGTGCCAGCAGCGTGGAGGACGCTGGGGCCAACGTCCTGACTTTC. Translating it yields CASSVEDAGANVLTF.

This sequence joins TRBV5-4 and TRBJ1-1; 10 positions agree with TRBD1. This CDR3 comprises 14 residues. V was clipped by 7 bases and J by 4 bases; unmatched bases: 7. CDR1 is SGHNT, CDR2 YYREEE, per germline (reference sequence). The CDR3 DNA sequence: TGTGCCAGCGAGGGGGACAGGGGTTTCACTGAAGCTTTCTTT. It encodes CASEGDRGFTEAFF.

J is TRBJ1-1 and V is TRBV18, with 7 nucleotides matching TRBD1. The CDR3 is 14 residues long. Germline CDR1 reads KGHSH; CDR2 reads LQKENI. The junction had 7 bases not matched to a gene; V was cut back by 4 bases and J by 5 bases. The CDR3 spells CASSLLGQTTEAFF. The CDR3 DNA is TGTGCCAGCTCACTATTGGGACAGACTACTGAAGCTTTCTTT. The full variable domain, completed using reference TRBV18 and TRBJ1-1, is NAGVMQNPRHLVRRRGQEARLRCSPMKGHSHVYWYRQLPEEGLKFMVYLQKENIIDESGMPKERFSAEFPKEGPSILRIQQVVRGDSAAYFCASSLLGQTTEAFFGQGTRLTVV.

This chain joins TRBV6-2 or TRBV6-3 and TRBJ2-3, with TRBD2 as a possible D gene (6 bases). Germline V gene lookup returns CDR1 MNHEY and CDR2 SVGEGT. Trimming removed 2 bases from V and 2 bases from J, with 14 bases in between. The CDR3 spans 16 residues. CDR3 amino acids: CASSYEAGPNTDTQYF. The CDR3 DNA sequence: TGTGCCAGCAGTTACGAGGCGGGACCTAACACAGATACGCAGTATTTT.

This clone showed up just once. Written as DNA, the CDR3 is TGTGCCAGCAGTCGACAGGGAGTAACTAATGAAAAACTGTTTTTT. Its protein is CASSRQGVTNEKLFF. The chain joins TRBV27 to TRBJ1-4; 7 nucleotides line up with TRBD1. Trimming cost V 5 bases and J 1 base; bases outside gene matches: 4. Germline values: CDR1 MNHEY, CDR2 SMNVEV (reference sequence). This CDR3 is built from 15 residues.

The chain has TRBV30 and TRBJ1-6; maybe TRBD1 (5 bases). The V gene's germline CDR1 is GTSNPN and CDR2 SVGIG (reference sequence). The length of the CDR3 is 15 residues. V lost 5 bases and J lost 7, with 18 bases in between. The CDR3 spells CAWAGQGIRNSPLHF. The CDR3 DNA sequence: TGTGCCTGGGCCGGGCAGGGCATTCGAAATTCACCCCTCCACTTT.

The genes are TRBV6-1 and TRBJ1-2; D unresolved. Trimming took 2 bases from V and 6 from J, leaving 10 bases between them. The CDR3 contains 13 residues. Germline assignment: CDR1 MNHNS and CDR2 SASEGT. The CDR3: CASSESGVDGYTF. As DNA, the CDR3 is TGTGCCAGCAGTGAATCAGGCGTGGATGGCTACACCTTC.